This TCR beta chain was documented in a study of T cell responses to AZD1222 COVID-19 vaccine (dated by TCRdb to the early 2020s). Background for the entire study: AZD1222 recipients whose second dose came at about 4 weeks and those whose second dose came at about 12 weeks were combined into one group, since spike-specific TCR depth and breadth did not differ between the two schedules. TCR sequencing was performed for more than 230 trial participants, of whom about 200 were given two doses of AZD1222 and around 26 were given two doses of MenACWY control vaccine. Trial participants were enrolled by age into 18-55, 56-69 and 70-plus year subgroups, with around 150, 28 and 57 TCR-sequenced participants respectively. Here is what the overall study found, with its caveats: After two AZD1222 doses, both the breadth and the depth of spike-specific TCRs were significantly higher than at day 0 and than in MenACWY recipients. Nearly half of unique spike-specific TCRs reportedly recognized epitopes outside regions mutated in the B.1.351 and B.1.1.7 variants. Conclusions about previously exposed vaccinees are limited because only five to seven AZD1222 recipients were SARS-CoV-2 seropositive at baseline. Because no day 14 peak-response samples were available, the repertoires could be characterized only after the peak T cell response. In the small 56-69-year group, the increase in depth fell short of significance, most likely because of low power. Participants were mostly white British, with more females than males. The authors suggested clonal diversity may have been underestimated. The vaccine-associated CD4 TCRs covered the entire spike protein, and the dominant responses fell in regions 160-218 and 743-854.

The intended sense of this specimen's time point label: baseline before first vaccination. Vaccinee samples came from UK trials COV001 and COV002, including a single-blind randomized controlled phase 2/3 trial of AZD1222 (ChAdOx1 nCoV-19) in healthy adults. For TCRbeta chain sequencing, PBMC samples were collected from trial participants at day 0 and at day 28 after the second dose. The CDR3 regions of human TCRbeta chains were analyzed by immunosequencing. In the source study's methods: Repertoire TCRs were matched against a reference library of SARS-CoV-2-specific TCRs generated with the MIRA antigen-specificity platform. Breadth was defined as the fraction of unique TCRs that were SARS-CoV-2-associated, and depth was defined as the fraction of total T cells that were SARS-CoV-2-associated. Each spike-specific TCR was assigned to its reactive spike region and to a CD4 or CD8 class using the MIRA data. Log10-transformed breadth and depth values were compared by one-way ANOVA with Sidak's multiple comparisons tests. TCRdb retrieved this table from immuneACCESS and kept in-frame rearrangements only. Not all clones are present; in checked studies, unresolved V genes account for under half, and no reason is known for the remainder. The D gene and trimming were derived from the DNA, and the V and J assignments and clone size from that table. This sample comprises 100,000 or so clones, 82% of them detected only once. The ten biggest clones cover approximately 5% of the sample.

The CDR1 and CDR2 encoded by the germline V gene are SGHTA and FQGNSA. The CDR3 measures 14 amino acids from cysteine to phenylalanine. The retained sequence is limited to the CDR3, 42 bases, with the frame set at the first base. Between the V and J ends, shortened by 1 base and 2 bases respectively, the junction contains 9 bases. This clone was detected only a few times. Its specific antigen is unknown. No per-base quality is available; no much larger clone lies one base away. The rearrangement joined TRBV7-2 to TRBJ2-7, with no reliable assignment of the D segment. The receptor comes from an adult in good health. This specimen consisted of peripheral blood, obtained on day 0 of AZD1222 vaccination. The nucleotide sequence is given as TGTGCCAGCAGCTTAGTTTCGGAGACCTACGAGCAGTACTTC. Its amino acids are CASSLVSETYEQYF.